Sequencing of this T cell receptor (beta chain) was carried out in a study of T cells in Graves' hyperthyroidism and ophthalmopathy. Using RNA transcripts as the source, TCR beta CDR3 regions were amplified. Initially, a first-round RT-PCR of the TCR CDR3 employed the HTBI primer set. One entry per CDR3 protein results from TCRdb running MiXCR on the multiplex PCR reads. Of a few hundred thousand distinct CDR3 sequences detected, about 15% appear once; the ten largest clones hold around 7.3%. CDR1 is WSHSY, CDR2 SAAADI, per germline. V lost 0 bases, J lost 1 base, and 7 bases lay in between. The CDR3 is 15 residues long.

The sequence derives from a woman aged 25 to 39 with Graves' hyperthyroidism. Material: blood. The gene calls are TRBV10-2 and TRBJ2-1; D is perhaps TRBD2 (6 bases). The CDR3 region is CASSESGGSYNEQFF. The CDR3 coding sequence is TGCGCCAGCAGTGAGTCCGGGGGTTCCTACAATGAGCAGTTCTTC.